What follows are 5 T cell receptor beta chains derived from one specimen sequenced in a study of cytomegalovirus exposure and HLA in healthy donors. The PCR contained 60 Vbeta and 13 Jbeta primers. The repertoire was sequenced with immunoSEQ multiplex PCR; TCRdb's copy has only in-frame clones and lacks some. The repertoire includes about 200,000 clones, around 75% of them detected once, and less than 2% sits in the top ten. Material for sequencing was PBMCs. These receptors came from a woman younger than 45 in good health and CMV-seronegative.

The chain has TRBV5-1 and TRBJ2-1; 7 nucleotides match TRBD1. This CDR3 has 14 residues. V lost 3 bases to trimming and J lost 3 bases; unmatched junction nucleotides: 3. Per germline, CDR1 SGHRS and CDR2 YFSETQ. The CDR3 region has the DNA TGCGCCAGCAGCTCGGGACAGAGCTACAATGAGCAGTTCTTC. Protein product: CASSSGQSYNEQFF.

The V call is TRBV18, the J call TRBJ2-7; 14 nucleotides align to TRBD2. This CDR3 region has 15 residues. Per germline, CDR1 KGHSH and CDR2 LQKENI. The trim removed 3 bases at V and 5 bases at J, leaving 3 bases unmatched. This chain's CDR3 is CASSPGTSGRHEQYF. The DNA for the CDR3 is TGTGCCAGCTCACCCGGGACTAGCGGGAGACACGAGCAGTACTTC.

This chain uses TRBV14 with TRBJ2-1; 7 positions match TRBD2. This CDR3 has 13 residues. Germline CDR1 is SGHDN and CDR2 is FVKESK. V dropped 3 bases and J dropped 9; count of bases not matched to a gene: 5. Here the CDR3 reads CASSHGAGLEQFF. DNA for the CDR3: TGTGCCAGCAGCCACGGAGCGGGGCTTGAGCAGTTCTTC.

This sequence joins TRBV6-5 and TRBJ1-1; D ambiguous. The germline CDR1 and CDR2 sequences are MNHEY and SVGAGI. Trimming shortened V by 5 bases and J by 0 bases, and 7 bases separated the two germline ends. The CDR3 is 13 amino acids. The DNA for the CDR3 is TGTGCCAGCAGTAAATATATGAACACTGAAGCTTTCTTT. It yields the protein CASSKYMNTEAFF.

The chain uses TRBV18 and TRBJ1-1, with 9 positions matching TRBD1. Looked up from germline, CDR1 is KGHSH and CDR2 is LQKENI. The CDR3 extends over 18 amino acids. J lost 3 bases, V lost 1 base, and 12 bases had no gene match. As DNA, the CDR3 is TGTGCCAGCTCACCACGGGGACAGGGAGGATTGGGCGACACTGAAGCTTTCTTT. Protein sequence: CASSPRGQGGLGDTEAFF. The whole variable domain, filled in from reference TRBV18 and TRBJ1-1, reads NAGVMQNPRHLVRRRGQEARLRCSPMKGHSHVYWYRQLPEEGLKFMVYLQKENIIDESGMPKERFSAEFPKEGPSILRIQQVVRGDSAAYFCASSPRGQGGLGDTEAFFGQGTRLTVV.